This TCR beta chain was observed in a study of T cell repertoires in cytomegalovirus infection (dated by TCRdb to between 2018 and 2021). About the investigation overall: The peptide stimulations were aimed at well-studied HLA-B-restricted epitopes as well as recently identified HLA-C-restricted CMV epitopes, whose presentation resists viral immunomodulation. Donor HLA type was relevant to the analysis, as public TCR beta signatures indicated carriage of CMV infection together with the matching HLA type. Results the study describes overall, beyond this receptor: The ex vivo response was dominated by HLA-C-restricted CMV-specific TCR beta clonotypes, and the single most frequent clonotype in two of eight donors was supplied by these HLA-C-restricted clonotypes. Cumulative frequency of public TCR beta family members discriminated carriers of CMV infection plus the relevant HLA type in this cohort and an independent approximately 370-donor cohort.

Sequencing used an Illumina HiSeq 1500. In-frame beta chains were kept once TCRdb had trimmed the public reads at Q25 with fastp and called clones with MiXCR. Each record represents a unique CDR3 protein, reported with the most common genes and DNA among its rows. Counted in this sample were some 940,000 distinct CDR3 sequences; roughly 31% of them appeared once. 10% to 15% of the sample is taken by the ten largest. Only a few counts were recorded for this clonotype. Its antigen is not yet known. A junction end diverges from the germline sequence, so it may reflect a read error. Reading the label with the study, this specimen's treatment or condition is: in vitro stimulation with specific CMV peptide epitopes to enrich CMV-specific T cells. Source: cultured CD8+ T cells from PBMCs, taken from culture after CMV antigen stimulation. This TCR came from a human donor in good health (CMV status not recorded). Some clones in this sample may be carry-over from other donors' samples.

CDR3 region: CASSGTGVSETQYF. DNA sequence: TGTGCTAGCAGCGGGACAGGGGTGTCAGAGACCCAGTACTTC. The chain joins TRBV7-7 to TRBJ2-5; 10 nucleotides in the junction match TRBD1. Spanning cysteine to phenylalanine, the CDR3 consists of 14 amino acids. The sequence is cut down to CDR3 DNA, 42 bases in frame from base 1. CDR1 is given as SSHAT and CDR2 as FNYEAQ, both from the germline V gene (reference sequence).